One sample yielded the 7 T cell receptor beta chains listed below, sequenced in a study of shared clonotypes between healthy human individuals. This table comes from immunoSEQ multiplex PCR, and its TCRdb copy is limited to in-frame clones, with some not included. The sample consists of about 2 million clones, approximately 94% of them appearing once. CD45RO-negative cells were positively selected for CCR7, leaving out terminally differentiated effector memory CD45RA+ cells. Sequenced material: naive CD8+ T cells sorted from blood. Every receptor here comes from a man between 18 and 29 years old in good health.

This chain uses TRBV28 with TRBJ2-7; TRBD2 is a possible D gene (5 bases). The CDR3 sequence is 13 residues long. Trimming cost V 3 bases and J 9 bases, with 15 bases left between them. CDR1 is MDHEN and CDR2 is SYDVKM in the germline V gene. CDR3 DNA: TGTGCCAGCAGTTTGGCTAACGGGATATTGCAGTACTTC. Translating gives CASSLANGILQYF.

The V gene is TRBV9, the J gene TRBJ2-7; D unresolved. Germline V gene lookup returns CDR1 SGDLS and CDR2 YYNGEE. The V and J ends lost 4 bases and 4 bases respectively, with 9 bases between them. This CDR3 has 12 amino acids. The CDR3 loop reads CASSHDGYEQYF. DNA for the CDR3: TGTGCCAGCAGCCACGATGGGTACGAGCAGTACTTC. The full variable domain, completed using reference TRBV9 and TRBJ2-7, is DSGVTQTPKHLITATGQRVTLRCSPRSGDLSVYWYQQSLDQGLQFLIQYYNGEERAKGNILERFSAQQFPDLHSELNLSSLELGDSALYFCASSHDGYEQYFGPGTRLTVT.

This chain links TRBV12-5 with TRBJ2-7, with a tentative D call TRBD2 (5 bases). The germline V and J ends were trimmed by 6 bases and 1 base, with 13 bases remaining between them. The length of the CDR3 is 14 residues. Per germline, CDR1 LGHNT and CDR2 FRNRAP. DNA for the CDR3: TGTGCTAGTGGGCTTACCGGGAAATCCTACGAGCAGTACTTC. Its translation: CASGLTGKSYEQYF.

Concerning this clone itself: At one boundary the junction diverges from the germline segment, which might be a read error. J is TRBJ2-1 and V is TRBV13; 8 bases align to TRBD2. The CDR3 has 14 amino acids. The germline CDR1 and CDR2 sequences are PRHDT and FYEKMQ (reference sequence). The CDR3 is CASSLGTSTDEQFF. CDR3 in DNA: TGTGCCAGCAGCCTAGGGACTAGTACGGATGAGCAGTTCTTC.

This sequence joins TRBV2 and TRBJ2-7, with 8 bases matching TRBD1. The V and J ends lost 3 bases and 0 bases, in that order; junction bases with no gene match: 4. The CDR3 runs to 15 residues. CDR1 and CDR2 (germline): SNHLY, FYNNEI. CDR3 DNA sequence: TGTGCCAGCAGTGATGGACAGGGTCCCTCCTACGAGCAGTACTTC. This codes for CASSDGQGPSYEQYF.

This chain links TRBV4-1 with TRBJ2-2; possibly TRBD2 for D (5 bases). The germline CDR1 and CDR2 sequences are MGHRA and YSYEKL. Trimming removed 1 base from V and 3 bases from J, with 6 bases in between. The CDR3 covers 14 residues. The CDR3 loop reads CASSQVSDTGELFF. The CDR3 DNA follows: TGCGCCAGCAGCCAAGTTAGCGACACCGGGGAGCTGTTTTTT.

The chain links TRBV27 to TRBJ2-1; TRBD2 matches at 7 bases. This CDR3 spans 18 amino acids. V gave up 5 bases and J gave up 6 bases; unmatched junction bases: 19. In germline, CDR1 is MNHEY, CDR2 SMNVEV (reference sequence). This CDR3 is CASSPGNMWEGPGNEQFF. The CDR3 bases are TGTGCCAGCAGTCCTGGGAATATGTGGGAGGGACCAGGCAATGAGCAGTTCTTC.